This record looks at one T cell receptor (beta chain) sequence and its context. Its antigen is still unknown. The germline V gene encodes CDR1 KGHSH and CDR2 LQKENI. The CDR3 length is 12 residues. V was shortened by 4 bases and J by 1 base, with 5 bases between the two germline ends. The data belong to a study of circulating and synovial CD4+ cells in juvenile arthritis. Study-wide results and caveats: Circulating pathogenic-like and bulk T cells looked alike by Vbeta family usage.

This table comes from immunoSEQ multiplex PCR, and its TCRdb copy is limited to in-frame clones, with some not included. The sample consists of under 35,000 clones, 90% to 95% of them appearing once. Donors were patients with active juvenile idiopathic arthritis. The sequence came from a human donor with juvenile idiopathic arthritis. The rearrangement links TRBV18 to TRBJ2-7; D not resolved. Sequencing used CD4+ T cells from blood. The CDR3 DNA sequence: TGTGCCAGCTCACTACAGTCCTACGAGCAGTACTTC. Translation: CASSLQSYEQYF.